This TCR beta chain was obtained from a study of blood T cell repertoires in COVID-19. Across the study: Specimens from acute and convalescent COVID-19 originated in the United States, Italy and Spain. Sources were T cells, B-cell-depleted T cells, or PBMCs; the material itself was cDNA or gDNA.

Trimming removed 1 base from V and 2 bases from J; junction bases left unmatched: 7. The CDR3 loop spans 17 amino acids. Germline lookup yields CDR1 SGHTA and CDR2 FQGNSA. The Seattle patients joined while their infection was active and were tracked longitudinally afterward. Original processing notes: Estimated nucleated cell counts came from reference gene primer amplification. Repertoires were generated with immunoSEQ multiplex PCR, while TCRdb's copy carries only in-frame clones and drops some. Clonal size and the V and J genes are those of that table, whereas D and trimming came from the DNA. The sample yields a few hundred thousand clones, approximately 86% seen once.

The rearrangement joins TRBV7-2 to TRBJ1-2, with 10 nucleotides matching TRBD1. This receptor was identified in a human donor with COVID-19, enrolled during active disease. The donor label of this sample is uncertain. The specimen was peripheral blood. CDR3 in DNA: TGTGCCAGCAGCTTAGGCGGGACAGGGGCGTTCAACTATGGCTACACCTTC. Encoded protein: CASSLGGTGAFNYGYTF.